This T cell receptor (beta chain) was captured in a study of identical twins (dated by TCRdb to 2016 to 2018). About the study as a whole: TCR alpha and beta repertoires from monozygotic twins, unrelated adults of various ages and cord blood were deep-sequenced to test whether fetal clonotypes persist. Replicate twin experiments were performed at different times using different library preparation protocols to rule out contamination. The research as a whole found: Compared with coincidental sharing between unrelated individuals, out-of-frame TCR alpha sequences shared between twins had an excess of sequences with low generation probability. Invariant T cells such as MAIT and iNKT could partly confound zero-insertion analyses, though diverse VJ usage argued against this for most clonotypes. In monozygotic twins, out-of-frame TCR alpha sharing was systematically underestimated by recombination models, although the models agreed with sharing between unrelated individuals. The excess sharing between twins in beta out-of-frame sequences was weaker because fewer shared sequences reduced the signal-to-noise ratio. Because the same donors could not be followed over many years, the conclusions depended on cross-sectional statistical analysis. Abundant cord blood beta clonotypes carried fewer insertions; young adult naive repertoires showed a weaker similar trend, while memory repertoires showed none.

Every donor was a healthy Caucasian. Three pairs of female monozygotic twins, all aged roughly 18 to 29 years, were included in the twin cohort. The RNA used for TCR libraries was isolated from peripheral blood mononuclear cells. The table lists this clonotype with many counts. Its antigen remains unidentified. No clone much larger than this one lies a single base away; base qualities are absent. Library preparation was by 5' RACE. The sequencer was an Illumina HiSeq 2000. A universal primer binding site was added through template switching, and the final cDNA carried a unique molecular identifier so that TCR cDNA molecules could be counted accurately. Specific primers in the conserved constant-segment region were used to synthesize first-strand cDNA for TCR alpha and beta chains. To control for contamination, every cDNA library carried two barcodes: a SMART-Mk sample barcode plus Illumina barcodes. TruSeq adapter sequences, together with Illumina sample barcodes, were added in two successive PCR steps. The Illumina HiSeq platform was used with custom primers to sequence TCR alpha and beta cDNA libraries. Processing in the source paper ran as follows. MiGEC was used to process raw reads and extract unique molecular identifiers, and MiXCR was used to find CDR3 positions. For each individual, recombination models were inferred using an EM algorithm with the repgenHMM and IGoR tools. The analysis of shared clonotypes was done with the tcR package in R, with sharing normalized by the product of cloneset sizes. To study raw recombination free of thymic and clonal selection effects, out-of-frame nonproductive sequences were analyzed. TCRdb passed the public sequencing reads through fastp at Q25 and MiXCR, retaining productive beta sequences. Entries are consolidated by CDR3 protein sequence, retaining the most common genes and DNA. TCRdb's processing, not the authors', yielded these V and J calls. The sample table holds hundreds of thousands of distinct CDR3 sequences, of which around 8.3% were seen once. Roughly 0.97% of the sample lies in the top ten.

From the cysteine through the phenylalanine, the CDR3 covers 15 amino acids. CDR3 DNA only is kept here, 45 bases in frame from base 1. The germline ends are 16 bases apart after V is trimmed by 5 bases and J by 3 bases. These same data were also listed under a study on yellow fever vaccine responses in identical twins. The second study's authors report: The authors reported that the T cell response to vaccination in identical twins appeared partly convergent and partly personalized. In identical twins, the study followed T cell clones that responded to the vaccine with precision.

This TCR came from a woman younger than 35 in good health. Sequenced input: PBMCs. The chain was built from TRBV12-3 or TRBV12-4 and TRBJ1-2; TRBD1 could be the D gene, as 5 bases match. The DNA reads as follows: TGTGCCAGCAGTCATGCCCAGGGTGAATACTATGGCTACACCTTC. Translated, it reads CASSHAQGEYYGYTF.